This T cell receptor beta chain came from a study of T-cell reconstitution after alpha-beta-depleted transplantation in children. This clonotype was detected ten times or more. The V gene lost 0 bases and the J gene lost 7 bases, with 13 bases spanning the gap. This CDR3 is built from 15 residues. Preparation of the TCRbeta library was carried out with unique molecular identifiers. In TCRdb, the PCR reads were re-called with MiXCR into one record per CDR3 protein. The sample has 280,000 or so distinct CDR3 sequences, roughly 12% seen once; the top ten hold less than 25%. The receptor was derived from a male patient between 2 and 9 years old who had a stem cell transplant for chronic granulomatous disease, so the T cells may come from the graft donor. Here the sequenced sample was peripheral blood, taken 180 days after TCRalphabeta/CD19-depleted stem cell transplant. The V call is TRBV12-3 or TRBV12-4, the J call TRBJ1-5; D is unresolved. The CDR3 protein is CASSLAGSARQPQHF. The CDR3 region has the DNA TGTGCCAGCAGTTTAGCAGGGTCGGCCAGGCAGCCCCAGCATTTT.